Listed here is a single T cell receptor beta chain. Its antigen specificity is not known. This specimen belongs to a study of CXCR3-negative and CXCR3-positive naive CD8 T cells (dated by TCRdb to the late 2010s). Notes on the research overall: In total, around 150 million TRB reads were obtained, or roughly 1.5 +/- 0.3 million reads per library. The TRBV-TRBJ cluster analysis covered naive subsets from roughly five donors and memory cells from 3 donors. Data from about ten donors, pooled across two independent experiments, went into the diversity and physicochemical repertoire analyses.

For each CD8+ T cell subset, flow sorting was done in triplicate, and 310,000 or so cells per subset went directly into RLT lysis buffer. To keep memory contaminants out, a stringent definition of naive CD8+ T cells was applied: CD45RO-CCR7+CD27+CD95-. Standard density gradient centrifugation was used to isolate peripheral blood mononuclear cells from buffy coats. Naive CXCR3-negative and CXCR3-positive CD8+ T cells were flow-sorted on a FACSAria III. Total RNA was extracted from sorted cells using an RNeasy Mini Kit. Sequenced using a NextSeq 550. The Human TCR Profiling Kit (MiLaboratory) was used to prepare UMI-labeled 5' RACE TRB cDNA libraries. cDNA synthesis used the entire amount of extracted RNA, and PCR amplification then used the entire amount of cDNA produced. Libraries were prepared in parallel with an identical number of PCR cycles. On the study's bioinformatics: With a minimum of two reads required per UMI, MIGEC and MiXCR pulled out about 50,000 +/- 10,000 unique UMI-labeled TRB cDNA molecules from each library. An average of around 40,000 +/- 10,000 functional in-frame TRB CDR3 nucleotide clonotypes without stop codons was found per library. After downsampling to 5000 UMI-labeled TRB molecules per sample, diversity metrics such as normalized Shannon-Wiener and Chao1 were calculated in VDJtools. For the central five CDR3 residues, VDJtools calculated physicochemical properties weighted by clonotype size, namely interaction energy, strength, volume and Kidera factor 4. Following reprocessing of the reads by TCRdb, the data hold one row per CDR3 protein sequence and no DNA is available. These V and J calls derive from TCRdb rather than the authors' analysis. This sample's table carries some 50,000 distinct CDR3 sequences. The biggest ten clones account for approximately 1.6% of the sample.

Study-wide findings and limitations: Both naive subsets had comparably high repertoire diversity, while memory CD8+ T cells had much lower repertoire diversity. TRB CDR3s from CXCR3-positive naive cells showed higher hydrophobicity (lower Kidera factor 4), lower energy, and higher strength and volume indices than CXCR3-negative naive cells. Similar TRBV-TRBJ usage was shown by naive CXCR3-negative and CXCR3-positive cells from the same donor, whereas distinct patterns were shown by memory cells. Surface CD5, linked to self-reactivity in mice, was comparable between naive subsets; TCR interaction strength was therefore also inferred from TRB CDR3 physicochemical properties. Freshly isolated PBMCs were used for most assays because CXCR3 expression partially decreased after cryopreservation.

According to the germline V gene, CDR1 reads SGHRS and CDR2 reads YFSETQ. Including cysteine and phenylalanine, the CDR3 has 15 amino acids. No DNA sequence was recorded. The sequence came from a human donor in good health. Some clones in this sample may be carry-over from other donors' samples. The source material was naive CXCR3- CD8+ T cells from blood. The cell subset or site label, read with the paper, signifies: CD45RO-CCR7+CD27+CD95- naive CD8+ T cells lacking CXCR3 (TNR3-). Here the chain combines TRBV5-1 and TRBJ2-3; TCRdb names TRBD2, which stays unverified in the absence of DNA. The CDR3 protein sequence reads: CASSYSPAATDTQYF.